This T cell receptor beta chain emerged from a study of immune cell composition in non-small cell lung cancer. Study-wide context: Histologic subtype was mainly adenocarcinoma or squamous cell carcinoma.

About this clone itself: Mismatch with germline at one junction end may stem from a read error.

Clones were sequenced by immunoSEQ multiplex PCR, and TCRdb holds only the in-frame ones, with some missing. This sample has 9,500 to 14,000 clones, with 64% found just once. This clonotype originated in a human donor with non-small cell lung cancer. The material sequenced was lung tumor tissue.

The CDR3 DNA reads TGTGCCAGCAGCTTAGATCGGGTTCTGATGGGGGGGGTTAACTTC. Translation: CASSLDRVLMGGVNF. This chain links TRBV11-2 with TRBJ2-7; 7 bases agree with TRBD2. There are 15 residues in the CDR3. Germline loops: CDR1 SGHAT, CDR2 FQNNGV.